Given below is one T cell receptor (beta chain) in context. Antigen unknown. These data belong to a study of T cell repertoires in cytomegalovirus infection. Across the study: Public signatures in TCR beta pointed to CMV infection and matching HLA type.

Study conclusions and caveats: Using cumulative public TCR beta family frequency, the authors identified those who carried CMV together with the relevant HLA.

CDR3 length equals 16 residues. Looked up from germline, CDR1 is MNHNS and CDR2 is SASEGT. The junction had 3 bases not matched to a gene; V was cut back by 0 bases and J by 2 bases. TCRdb re-called the reads through MiXCR, storing one row per CDR3 protein. The table records 740,000 or so distinct CDR3 sequences, roughly 35% of them present only once. The gene calls are TRBV6-1 and TRBJ2-5; 10 bases agree with TRBD1. The sequenced sample consisted of PBMCs. The origin of this receptor is a human donor in good health (CMV status not recorded). Some clones in this sample may be carry-over from other donors' samples. CDR3 DNA sequence: TGTGCCAGCAGTGAAGCCCCGGGACAGGGGCAAGAGACCCAGTACTTC. Translation gives CASSEAPGQGQETQYF.